One sample yielded the 2 T cell receptor beta chains listed below, sequenced in a study of blood T cell repertoires in COVID-19. Sequenced by immunoSEQ multiplex PCR; TCRdb stores in-frame clones only, minus some. The sample has some 370,000 clones, roughly four fifths seen once. The sample comprised PBMCs or T cells enriched from blood (not recorded which). The receptors shown here come from a woman between 50 and 59 years old who had recovered from COVID-19.

The chain combines TRBV19 with TRBJ1-3; 9 bases line up with TRBD1. With V trimmed by 2 bases and J by 0 bases, 8 bases remained unmatched. Germline CDR1 and CDR2: LNHDA and SQIVND (reference sequence). CDR3 size: 18 residues. CDR3 protein: CASSISRQGGFSGNTIYF. As DNA, the CDR3 is TGTGCCAGTAGTATATCCCGACAGGGGGGATTCTCTGGAAACACCATATATTTT. Full variable domain (missing parts from reference TRBV19 and TRBJ1-3): DGGITQSPKYLFRKEGQNVTLSCEQNLNHDAMYWYRQDPGQGLRLIYYSQIVNDFQKGDIAEGYSVSREKKESFPLTVTSAQKNPTAFYLCASSISRQGGFSGNTIYFGEGSWLTVV.

The rearrangement links TRBV10-3 to TRBJ2-5; 7 nucleotides match TRBD1. The V and J ends lost 6 bases and 2 bases, in that order; junction bases with no gene match: 9. Per the germline V gene, CDR1 is ENHRY and CDR2 is SYGVKD. The CDR3 totals 15 residues. CDR3 sequence reads: CAISSVQGKQETQYF. The CDR3 bases are TGTGCCATCAGCTCAGTACAGGGGAAGCAAGAGACCCAGTACTTC.